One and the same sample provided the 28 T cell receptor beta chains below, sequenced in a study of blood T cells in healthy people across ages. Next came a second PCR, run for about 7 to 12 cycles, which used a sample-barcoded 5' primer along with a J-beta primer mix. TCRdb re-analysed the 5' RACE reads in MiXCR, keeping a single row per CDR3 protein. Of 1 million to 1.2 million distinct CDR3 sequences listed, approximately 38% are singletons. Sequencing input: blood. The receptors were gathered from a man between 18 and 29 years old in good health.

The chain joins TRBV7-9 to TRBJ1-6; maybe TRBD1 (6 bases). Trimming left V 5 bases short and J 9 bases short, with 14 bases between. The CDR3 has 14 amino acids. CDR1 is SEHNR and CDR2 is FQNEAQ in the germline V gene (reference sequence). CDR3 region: CASSVTEDSSPLHF. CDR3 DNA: TGTGCCAGCAGCGTTACAGAGGACAGTTCACCCCTCCACTTT.

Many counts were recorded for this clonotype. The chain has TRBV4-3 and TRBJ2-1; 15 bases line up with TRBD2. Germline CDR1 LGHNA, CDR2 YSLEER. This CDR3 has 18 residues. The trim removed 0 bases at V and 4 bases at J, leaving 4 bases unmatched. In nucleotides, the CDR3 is TGCGCCAGCAGCCAAGATAGGACTAGCGGGGGGGATTACAATGAGCAGTTCTTC. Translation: CASSQDRTSGGDYNEQFF.

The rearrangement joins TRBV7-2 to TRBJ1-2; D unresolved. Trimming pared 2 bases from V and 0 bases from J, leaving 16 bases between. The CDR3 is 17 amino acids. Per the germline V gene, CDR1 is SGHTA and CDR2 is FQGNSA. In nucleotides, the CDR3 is TGTGCCAGCAGCTTATTCTCTGACCCTCGTACTAACTATGGCTACACCTTC. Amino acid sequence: CASSLFSDPRTNYGYTF.

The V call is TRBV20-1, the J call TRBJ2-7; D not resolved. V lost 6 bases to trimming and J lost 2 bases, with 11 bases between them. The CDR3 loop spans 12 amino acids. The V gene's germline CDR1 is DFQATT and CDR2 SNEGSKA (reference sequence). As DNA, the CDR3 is TGCAGTGCCAGTGGAGTAGCCTACGAGCAGTACTTC. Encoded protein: CSASGVAYEQYF.

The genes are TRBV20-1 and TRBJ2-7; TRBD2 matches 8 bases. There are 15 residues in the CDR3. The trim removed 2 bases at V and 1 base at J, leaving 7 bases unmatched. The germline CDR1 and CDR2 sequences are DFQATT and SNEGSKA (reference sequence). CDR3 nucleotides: TGCAGTGCTAGATCCCAGCGGGGGCCTTCCTACGAGCAGTACTTC. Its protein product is CSARSQRGPSYEQYF.

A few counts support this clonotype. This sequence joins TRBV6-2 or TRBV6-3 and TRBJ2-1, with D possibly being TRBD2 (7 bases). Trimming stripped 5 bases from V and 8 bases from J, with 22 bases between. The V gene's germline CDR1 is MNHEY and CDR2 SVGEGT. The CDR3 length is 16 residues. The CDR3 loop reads CASSPPGKRGGHEQFF. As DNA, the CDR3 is TGTGCCAGCAGTCCACCGGGTAAAAGGGGGGGCCATGAGCAGTTCTTC.

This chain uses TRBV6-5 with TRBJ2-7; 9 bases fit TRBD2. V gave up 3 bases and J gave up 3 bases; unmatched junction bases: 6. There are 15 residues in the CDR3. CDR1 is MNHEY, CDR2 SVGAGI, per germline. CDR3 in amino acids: CASSYRLAGFYEQYF. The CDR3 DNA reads TGTGCCAGCAGTTATCGCCTAGCGGGATTCTACGAGCAGTACTTC.

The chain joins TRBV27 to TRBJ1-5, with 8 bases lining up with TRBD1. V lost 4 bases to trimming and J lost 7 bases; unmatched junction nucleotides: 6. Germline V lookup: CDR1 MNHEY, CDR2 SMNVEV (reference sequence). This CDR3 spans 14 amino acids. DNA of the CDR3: TGTGCCAGCAGTTCAGGGGGCCCTCGCCAGCCCCAGCATTTT. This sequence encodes CASSSGGPRQPQHF.

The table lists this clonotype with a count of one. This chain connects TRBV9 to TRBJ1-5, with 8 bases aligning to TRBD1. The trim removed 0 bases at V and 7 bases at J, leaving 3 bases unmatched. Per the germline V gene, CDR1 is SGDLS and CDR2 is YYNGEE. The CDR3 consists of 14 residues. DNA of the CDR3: TGTGCCAGCAGCGTAGGGACAGGGCGACAGCCCCAGCATTTT. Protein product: CASSVGTGRQPQHF.

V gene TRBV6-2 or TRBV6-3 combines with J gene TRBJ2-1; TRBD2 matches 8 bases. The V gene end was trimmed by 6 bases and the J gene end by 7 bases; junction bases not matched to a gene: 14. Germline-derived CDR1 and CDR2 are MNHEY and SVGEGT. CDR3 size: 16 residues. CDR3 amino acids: CASSSTSGGRGNEQFF. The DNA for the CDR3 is TGTGCCAGCAGCTCCACATCGGGGGGGAGGGGAAATGAGCAGTTCTTC.

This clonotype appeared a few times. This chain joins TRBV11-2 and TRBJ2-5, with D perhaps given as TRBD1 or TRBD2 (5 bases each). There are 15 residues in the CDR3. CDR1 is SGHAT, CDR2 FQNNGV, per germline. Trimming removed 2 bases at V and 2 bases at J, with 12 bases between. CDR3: CASSLRGVQQETQYF. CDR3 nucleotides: TGTGCCAGCAGCTTAAGAGGGGTACAGCAAGAGACCCAGTACTTC. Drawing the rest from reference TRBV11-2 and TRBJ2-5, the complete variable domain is EAGVAQSPRYKIIEKRQSVAFWCNPISGHATLYWYQQILGQGPKLLIQFQNNGVVDDSQLPKDRFSAERLKGVDSTLKIQPAKLEDSAVYLCASSLRGVQQETQYFGPGTRLLVL.

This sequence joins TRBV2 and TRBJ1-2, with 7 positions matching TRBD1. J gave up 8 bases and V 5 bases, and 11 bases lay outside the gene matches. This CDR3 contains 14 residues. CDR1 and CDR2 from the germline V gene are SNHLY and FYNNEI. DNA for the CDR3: TGTGCCAGCAGTTTCAGTTCAGGGGGTGGAGGCTACACCTTC. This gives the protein CASSFSSGGGGYTF.

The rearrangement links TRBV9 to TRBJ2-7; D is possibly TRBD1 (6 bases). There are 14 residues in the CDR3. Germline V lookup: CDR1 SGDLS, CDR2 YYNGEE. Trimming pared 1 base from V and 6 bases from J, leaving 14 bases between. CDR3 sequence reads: CASSVQGNPLEQYF. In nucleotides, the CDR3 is TGTGCCAGCAGCGTACAGGGGAACCCCCTCGAGCAGTACTTC. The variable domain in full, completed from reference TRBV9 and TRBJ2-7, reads DSGVTQTPKHLITATGQRVTLRCSPRSGDLSVYWYQQSLDQGLQFLIQYYNGEERAKGNILERFSAQQFPDLHSELNLSSLELGDSALYFCASSVQGNPLEQYFGPGTRLTVT.

The CDR3 loop reads CASSLTAELLFF. CDR3 nucleotide sequence: TGTGCCAGCAGCCTGACAGCCGAACTGCTGTTCTTC. The rearrangement links TRBV11-1 to TRBJ2-1, with D possibly being TRBD1 (5 bases). Trimming cost V 5 bases and J 15 bases, with 17 bases left between them. CDR1 is SGHAT, CDR2 FQDESV, per germline (reference sequence). CDR3 size: 12 residues.

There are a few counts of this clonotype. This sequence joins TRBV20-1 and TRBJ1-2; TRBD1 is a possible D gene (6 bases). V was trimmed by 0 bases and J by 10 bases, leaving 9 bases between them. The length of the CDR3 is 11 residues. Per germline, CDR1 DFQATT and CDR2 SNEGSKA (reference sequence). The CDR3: CSARDGQLYTF. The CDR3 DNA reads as TGCAGTGCTAGAGACGGACAGCTCTACACCTTC.

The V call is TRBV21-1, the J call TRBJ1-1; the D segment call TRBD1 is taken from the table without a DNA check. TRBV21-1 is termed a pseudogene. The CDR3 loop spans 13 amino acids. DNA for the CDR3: TGTGCCAGCAGCGTCCACAGGGGCACTGAAGCTTTCTTT. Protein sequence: CASSVHRGTEAFF.

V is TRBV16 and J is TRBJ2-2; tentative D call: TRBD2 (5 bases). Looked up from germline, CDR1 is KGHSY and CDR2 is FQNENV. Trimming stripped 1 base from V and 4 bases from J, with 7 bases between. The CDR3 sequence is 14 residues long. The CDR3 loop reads CASSQLRVTGELFF. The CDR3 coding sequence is TGTGCCAGCAGCCAATTGAGGGTCACCGGGGAGCTGTTTTTT.

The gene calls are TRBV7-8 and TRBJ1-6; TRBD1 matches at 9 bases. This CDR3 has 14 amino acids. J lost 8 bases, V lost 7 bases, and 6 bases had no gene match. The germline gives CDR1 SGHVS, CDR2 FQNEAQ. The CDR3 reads CASKEQGAHSPLHF. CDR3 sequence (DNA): TGTGCCAGCAAGGAACAGGGGGCCCATTCACCCCTCCACTTT.

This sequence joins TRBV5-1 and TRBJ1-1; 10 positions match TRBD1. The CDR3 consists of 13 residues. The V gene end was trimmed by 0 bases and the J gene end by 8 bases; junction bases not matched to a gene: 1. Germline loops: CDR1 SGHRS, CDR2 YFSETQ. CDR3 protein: CASSLGTGGEAFF. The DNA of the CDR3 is TGCGCCAGCAGCTTGGGGACAGGGGGGGAAGCTTTCTTT. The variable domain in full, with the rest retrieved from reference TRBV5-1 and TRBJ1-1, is KAGVTQTPRYLIKTRGQQVTLSCSPISGHRSVSWYQQTPGQGLQFLFEYFSETQRNKGNFPGRFSGRQFSNSRSEMNVSTLELGDSALYLCASSLGTGGEAFFGQGTRLTVV.

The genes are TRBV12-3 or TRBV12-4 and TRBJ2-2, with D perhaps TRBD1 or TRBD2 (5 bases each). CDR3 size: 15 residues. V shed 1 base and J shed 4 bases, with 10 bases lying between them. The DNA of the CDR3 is TGTGCCAGCAGTTTAGTAAGAGGGGCCACCGGGGAGCTGTTTTTT. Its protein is CASSLVRGATGELFF.

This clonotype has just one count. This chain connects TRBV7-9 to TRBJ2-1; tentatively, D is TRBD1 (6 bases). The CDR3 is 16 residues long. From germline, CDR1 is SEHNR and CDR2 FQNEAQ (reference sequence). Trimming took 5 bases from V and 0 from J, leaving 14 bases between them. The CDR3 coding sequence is TGTGCCAGCAGCGCGGTACAGGGCAGCTCCTACAATGAGCAGTTCTTC. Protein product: CASSAVQGSSYNEQFF.

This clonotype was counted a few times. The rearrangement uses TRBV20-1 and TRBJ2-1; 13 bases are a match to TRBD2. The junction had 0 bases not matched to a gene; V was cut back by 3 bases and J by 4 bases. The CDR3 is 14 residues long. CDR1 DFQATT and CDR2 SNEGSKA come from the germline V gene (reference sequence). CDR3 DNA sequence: TGCAGTGCTAGGACTAGCGGGGGGTACAATGAGCAGTTCTTC. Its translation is CSARTSGGYNEQFF.

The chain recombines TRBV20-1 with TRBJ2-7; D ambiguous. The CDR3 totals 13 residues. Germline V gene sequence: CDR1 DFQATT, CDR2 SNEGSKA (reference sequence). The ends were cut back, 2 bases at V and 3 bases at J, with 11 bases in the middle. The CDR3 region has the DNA TGCAGTGCTAGATCGGACCTCATCTACGAGCAGTACTTC. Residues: CSARSDLIYEQYF.

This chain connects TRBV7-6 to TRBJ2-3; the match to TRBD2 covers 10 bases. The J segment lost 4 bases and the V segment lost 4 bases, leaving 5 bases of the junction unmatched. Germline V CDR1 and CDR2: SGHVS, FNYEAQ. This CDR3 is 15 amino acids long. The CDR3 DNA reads TGTGCCAGCAGCTCGTCTAGCGGGGGCTCAGATACGCAGTATTTT. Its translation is CASSSSSGGSDTQYF.

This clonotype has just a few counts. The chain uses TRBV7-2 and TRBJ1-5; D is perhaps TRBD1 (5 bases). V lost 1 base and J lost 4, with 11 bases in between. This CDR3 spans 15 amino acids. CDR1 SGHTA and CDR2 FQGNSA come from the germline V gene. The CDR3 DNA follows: TGTGCCAGCAGCTTAGGGACAATTTCGAATCAGCCCCAGCATTTT. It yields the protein CASSLGTISNQPQHF.

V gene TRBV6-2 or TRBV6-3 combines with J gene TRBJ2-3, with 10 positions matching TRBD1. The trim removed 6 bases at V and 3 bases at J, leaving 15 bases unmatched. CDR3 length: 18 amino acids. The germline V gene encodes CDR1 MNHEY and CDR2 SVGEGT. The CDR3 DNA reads TGTGCCAGCAGCCCCCGAAGTCGGGGGACAGGGGCAACAGATACGCAGTATTTT. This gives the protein CASSPRSRGTGATDTQYF.

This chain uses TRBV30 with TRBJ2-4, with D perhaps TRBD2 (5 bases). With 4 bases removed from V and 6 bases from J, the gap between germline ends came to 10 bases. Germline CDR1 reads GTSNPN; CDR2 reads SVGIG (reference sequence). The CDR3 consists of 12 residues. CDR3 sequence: CAWKGSGNIQYF. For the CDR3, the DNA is TGTGCCTGGAAAGGGAGTGGAAACATTCAGTACTTC.

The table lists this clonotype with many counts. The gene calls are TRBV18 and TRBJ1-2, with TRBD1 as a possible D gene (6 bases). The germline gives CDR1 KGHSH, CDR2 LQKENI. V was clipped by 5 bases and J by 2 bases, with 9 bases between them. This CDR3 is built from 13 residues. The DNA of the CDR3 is TGTGCCAGCTCAGACGGACAGAACTATGGCTACACCTTC. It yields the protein CASSDGQNYGYTF.